Listed below are T cell receptor beta chains from one sample, sequenced in a study of cytomegalovirus exposure and HLA in healthy donors. Only in-frame clones appear in the TCRdb table, and some are missing; sequencing was by immunoSEQ multiplex PCR. The sample has some 140,000 clones, 70% to 90% seen once. Material for sequencing was PBMCs. All receptors come from a woman aged 30 to 39 in good health and CMV-seronegative. The CDR3 runs from the conserved cysteine through the conserved F or W. Each record gives: V gene, J gene, CDR3 protein.

v_gene: TRBV10-3; j_gene: TRBJ1-6; CDR3aa: CAISESWLENSPLHF
v_gene: TRBV19; j_gene: TRBJ2-3; CDR3aa: CASSPRQGHPTDTQYF
v_gene: TRBV5-1; j_gene: TRBJ2-7; CDR3aa: CASSWSVGSSYEQYF
v_gene: TRBV6-7; j_gene: TRBJ2-7; CDR3aa: CASSYSSPRGRNYEQYF
v_gene: TRBV25-1; j_gene: TRBJ2-1; CDR3aa: CASSDGSGGGNEQFF
v_gene: TRBV10-3; j_gene: TRBJ2-2; CDR3aa: CAISAGPGGAAGELFF
v_gene: TRBV6-5; j_gene: TRBJ2-2; CDR3aa: CASSQTGSGTGELFF
v_gene: TRBV28; j_gene: TRBJ1-2; CDR3aa: CASSSQQTGVGGYTF
v_gene: TRBV9; j_gene: TRBJ1-2; CDR3aa: CASSDGRGYGYTF
v_gene: TRBV5-1; j_gene: TRBJ1-4; CDR3aa: CASSPDRGSEKLFF
v_gene: TRBV6-6; j_gene: TRBJ2-7; CDR3aa: CASSYAGMYEQYF
v_gene: TRBV19; j_gene: TRBJ1-1; CDR3aa: CASSIPTGLTEAFF
v_gene: TRBV28; j_gene: TRBJ2-7; CDR3aa: CASSETGTGAWEQYF
v_gene: TRBV5-1; j_gene: TRBJ2-2; CDR3aa: CASSLGLAGNTGELFF
v_gene: TRBV14; j_gene: TRBJ2-6; CDR3aa: CASSQGLGRRSGANVLTF
v_gene: TRBV4-3; j_gene: TRBJ1-2; CDR3aa: CASSQDRGGMGYTF
v_gene: TRBV6-5; j_gene: TRBJ1-1; CDR3aa: CASSYSFQGKTEAFF
v_gene: TRBV29-1; j_gene: TRBJ1-1; CDR3aa: CSVAQMGGGMNTEAFF
v_gene: TRBV7-9; j_gene: TRBJ2-3; CDR3aa: CASSSQGTTDTQYF
v_gene: TRBV2; j_gene: TRBJ1-2; CDR3aa: CASTSQGGGYGYTF
v_gene: TRBV29-1; j_gene: TRBJ2-3; CDR3aa: CSVVGLAGGTDTQYF
v_gene: TRBV27; j_gene: TRBJ2-2; CDR3aa: CASSLISGELFF
v_gene: TRBV2; j_gene: TRBJ2-3; CDR3aa: CASSELQRGTDTQYF
v_gene: TRBV6-1; j_gene: TRBJ1-6; CDR3aa: CASSDARQGASSPLHF
v_gene: TRBV4-3; j_gene: TRBJ1-1; CDR3aa: CASSQDLQAEAFF
v_gene: TRBV7-6; j_gene: TRBJ2-7; CDR3aa: CASSLTGTGAYEQYF
v_gene: TRBV23-1; j_gene: TRBJ2-7; CDR3aa: CASSQPKILDRKGRLVPYEQYF
v_gene: TRBV29-1; j_gene: TRBJ2-3; CDR3aa: CSGIRGYQDTQYF
v_gene: TRBV4-3; j_gene: TRBJ2-7; CDR3aa: CASSQDSGQGSYEQYF
v_gene: TRBV30; j_gene: TRBJ1-2; CDR3aa: CAWTRSLSYGYTF
v_gene: TRBV27; j_gene: TRBJ2-3; CDR3aa: CASSPPTSGGRDTQYF
v_gene: TRBV5-1; j_gene: TRBJ2-3; CDR3aa: CASSRTSGGVTDTQYF
v_gene: TRBV7-9; j_gene: TRBJ2-7; CDR3aa: CASAQGAYEQYF
v_gene: TRBV5-4; j_gene: TRBJ2-1; CDR3aa: CASSYPTGDNEQFF
v_gene: TRBV25-1; j_gene: TRBJ1-1; CDR3aa: CASSAVFEAFF
v_gene: TRBV28; j_gene: TRBJ2-7; CDR3aa: CASSLGGQGDSEQYF
v_gene: TRBV7-3; j_gene: TRBJ2-3; CDR3aa: CASSLYSGVATDTQYF
v_gene: TRBV6-5; j_gene: TRBJ1-5; CDR3aa: CASSQGGKGNQPQHF
v_gene: TRBV11-2; j_gene: TRBJ1-4; CDR3aa: CASSNFPGATNEKLFF
v_gene: TRBV27; j_gene: TRBJ2-7; CDR3aa: CASSLSQGAISYEQYF
v_gene: TRBV6-4; j_gene: TRBJ2-3; CDR3aa: CASSDSTGGADTQYF